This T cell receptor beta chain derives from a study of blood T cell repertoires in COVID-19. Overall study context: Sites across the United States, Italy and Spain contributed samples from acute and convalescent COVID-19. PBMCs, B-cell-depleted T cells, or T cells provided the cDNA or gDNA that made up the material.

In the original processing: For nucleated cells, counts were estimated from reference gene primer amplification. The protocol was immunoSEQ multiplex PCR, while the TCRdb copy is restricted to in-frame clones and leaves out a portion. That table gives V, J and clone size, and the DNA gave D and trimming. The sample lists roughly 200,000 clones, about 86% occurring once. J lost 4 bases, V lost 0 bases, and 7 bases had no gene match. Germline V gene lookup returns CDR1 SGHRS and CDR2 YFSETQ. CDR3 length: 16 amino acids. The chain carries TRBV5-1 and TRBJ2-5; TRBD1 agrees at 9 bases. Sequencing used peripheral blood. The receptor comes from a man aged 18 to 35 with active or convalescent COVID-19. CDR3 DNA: TGCGCCAGCAGCTTGGGGACAGGGGTTTTAGGAGAGACCCAGTACTTC. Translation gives CASSLGTGVLGETQYF.